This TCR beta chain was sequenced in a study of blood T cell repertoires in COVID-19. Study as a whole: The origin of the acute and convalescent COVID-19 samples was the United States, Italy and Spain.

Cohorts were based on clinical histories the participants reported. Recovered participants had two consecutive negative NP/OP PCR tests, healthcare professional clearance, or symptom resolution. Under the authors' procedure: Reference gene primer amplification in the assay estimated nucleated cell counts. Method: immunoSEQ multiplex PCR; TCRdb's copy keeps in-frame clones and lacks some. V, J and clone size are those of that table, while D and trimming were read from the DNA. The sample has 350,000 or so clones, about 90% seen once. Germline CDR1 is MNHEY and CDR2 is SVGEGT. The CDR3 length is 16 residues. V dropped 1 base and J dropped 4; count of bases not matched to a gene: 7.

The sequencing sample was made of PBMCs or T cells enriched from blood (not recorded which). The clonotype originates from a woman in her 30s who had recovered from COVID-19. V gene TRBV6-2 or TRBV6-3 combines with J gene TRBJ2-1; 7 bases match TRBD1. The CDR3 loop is CASSYLGQGDYNEQFF. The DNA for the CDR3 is TGTGCCAGCAGTTACTTAGGCCAGGGGGATTACAATGAGCAGTTCTTC.